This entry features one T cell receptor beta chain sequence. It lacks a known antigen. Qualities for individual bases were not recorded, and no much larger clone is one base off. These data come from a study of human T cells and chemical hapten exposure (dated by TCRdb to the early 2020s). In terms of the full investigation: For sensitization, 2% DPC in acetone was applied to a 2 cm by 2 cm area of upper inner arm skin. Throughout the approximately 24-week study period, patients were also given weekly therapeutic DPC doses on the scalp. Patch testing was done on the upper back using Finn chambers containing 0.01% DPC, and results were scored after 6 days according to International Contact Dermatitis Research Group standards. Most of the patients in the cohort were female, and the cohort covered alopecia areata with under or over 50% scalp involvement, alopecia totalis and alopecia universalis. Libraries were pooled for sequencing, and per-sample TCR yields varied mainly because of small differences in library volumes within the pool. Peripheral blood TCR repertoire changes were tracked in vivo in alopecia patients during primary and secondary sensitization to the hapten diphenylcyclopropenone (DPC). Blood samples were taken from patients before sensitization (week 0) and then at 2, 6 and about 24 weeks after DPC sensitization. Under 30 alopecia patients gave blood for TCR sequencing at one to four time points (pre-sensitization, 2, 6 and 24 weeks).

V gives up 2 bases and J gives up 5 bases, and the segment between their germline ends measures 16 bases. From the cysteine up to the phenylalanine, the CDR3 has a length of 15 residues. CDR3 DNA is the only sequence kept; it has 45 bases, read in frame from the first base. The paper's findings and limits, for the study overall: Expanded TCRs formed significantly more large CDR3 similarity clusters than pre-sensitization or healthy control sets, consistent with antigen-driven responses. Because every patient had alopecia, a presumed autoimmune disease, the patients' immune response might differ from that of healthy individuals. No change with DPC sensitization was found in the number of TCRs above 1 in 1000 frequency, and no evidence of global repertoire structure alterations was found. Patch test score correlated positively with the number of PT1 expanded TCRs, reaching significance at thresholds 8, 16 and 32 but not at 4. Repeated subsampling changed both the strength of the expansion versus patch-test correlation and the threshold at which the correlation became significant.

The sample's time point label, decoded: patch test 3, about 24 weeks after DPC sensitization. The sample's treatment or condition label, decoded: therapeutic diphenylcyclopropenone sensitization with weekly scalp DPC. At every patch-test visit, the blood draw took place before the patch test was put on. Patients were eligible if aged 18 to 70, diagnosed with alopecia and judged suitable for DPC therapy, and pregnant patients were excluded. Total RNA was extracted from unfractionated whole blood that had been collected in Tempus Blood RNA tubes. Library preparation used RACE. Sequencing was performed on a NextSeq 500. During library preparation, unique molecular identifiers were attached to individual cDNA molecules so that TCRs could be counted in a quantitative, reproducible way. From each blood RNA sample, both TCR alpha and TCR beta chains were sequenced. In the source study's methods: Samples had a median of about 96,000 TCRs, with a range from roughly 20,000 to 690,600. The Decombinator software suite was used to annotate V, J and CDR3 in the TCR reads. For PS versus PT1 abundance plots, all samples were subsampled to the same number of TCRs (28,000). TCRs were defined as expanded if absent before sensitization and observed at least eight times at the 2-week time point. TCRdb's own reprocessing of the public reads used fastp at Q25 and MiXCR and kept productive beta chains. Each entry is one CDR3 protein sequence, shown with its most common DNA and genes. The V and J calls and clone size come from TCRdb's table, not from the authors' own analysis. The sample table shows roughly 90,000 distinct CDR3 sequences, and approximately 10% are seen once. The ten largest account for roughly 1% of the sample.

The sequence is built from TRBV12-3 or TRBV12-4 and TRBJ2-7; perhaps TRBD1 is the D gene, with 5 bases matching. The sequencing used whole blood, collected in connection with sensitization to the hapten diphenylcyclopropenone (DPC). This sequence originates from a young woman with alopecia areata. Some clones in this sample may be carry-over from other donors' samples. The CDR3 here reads CASSLWGSGIHEQYF. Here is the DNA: TGTGCCAGCAGTTTATGGGGCTCAGGGATCCACGAGCAGTACTTC.